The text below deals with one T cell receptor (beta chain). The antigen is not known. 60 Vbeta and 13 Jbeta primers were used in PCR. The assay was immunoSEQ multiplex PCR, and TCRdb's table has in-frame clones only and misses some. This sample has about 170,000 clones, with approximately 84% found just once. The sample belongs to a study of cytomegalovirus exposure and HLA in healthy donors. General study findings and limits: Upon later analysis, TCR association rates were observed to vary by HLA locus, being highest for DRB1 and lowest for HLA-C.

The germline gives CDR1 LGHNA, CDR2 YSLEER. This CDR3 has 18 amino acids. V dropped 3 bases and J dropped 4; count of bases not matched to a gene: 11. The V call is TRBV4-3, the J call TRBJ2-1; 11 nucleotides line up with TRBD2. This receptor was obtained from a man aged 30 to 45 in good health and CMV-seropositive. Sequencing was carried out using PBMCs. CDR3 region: CASSQELAGGLSYNEQFF. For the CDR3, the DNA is TGCGCCAGCAGCCAGGAGTTAGCGGGAGGGTTGAGTTACAATGAGCAGTTCTTC.